This is a list of T cell receptor beta chains from one sample in a study of blood T cell repertoires in COVID-19. Some clones are missing from TCRdb's copy, which holds only in-frame ones; the method was immunoSEQ multiplex PCR. The sample gives under 150,000 clones, 80% of which show up once; approximately 25% is in the top ten. Source material: peripheral blood. All receptors derive from a human donor in a cohort sampled during active COVID-19. Both conserved end residues are part of each CDR3. The order of the fields is CDR3 protein, CDR3 DNA, J gene, clone size, V gene, D gene. A D gene is named only where the DNA matches it firmly. Part of the rows lack a size; the others show once, few, many or a class for expanded clones.

CASSITIPAPQYF	TGTGCCAGTAGTATAACTATCCCAGCCCCGCAGTATTTT	TRBJ2-3	-	TRBV19	-
CASRSTGEAFF	TGTGCCAGCAGAAGTACAGGGGAAGCTTTCTTT	TRBJ1-1	-	TRBV7-9	-
CASSKQQGMNTEAFF	TGTGCCAGCAGTAAACAACAGGGAATGAACACTGAAGCTTTCTTT	TRBJ1-1	-	TRBV28	-
CASSSAGGGNEKLFF	TGTGCCAGCAGCTCCGCGGGGGGCGGAAACGAAAAACTGTTTTTT	TRBJ1-4	-	TRBV7-2	-
CGCRGLHGYTF	TGTGGGTGCAGGGGGCTGCATGGCTACACCTTC	TRBJ1-2	few	TRBV6-5	TRBD1
CATSDRETQYF	TGTGCCACCAGTGATCGGGAGACCCAGTACTTC	TRBJ2-5	-	TRBV24-1	-
CASSYLVHTGELFF	TGCGCCAGCAGCTACTTGGTCCACACCGGGGAGCTGTTTTTT	TRBJ2-2	-	TRBV4-3	-
CATETGSGSPLHF	TGTGCCACCGAGACAGGGAGCGGTTCACCCCTCCACTTT	TRBJ1-6	-	TRBV28	TRBD1
CASSPQGRLNQPQHF	TGTGCCAGCTCACCACAGGGGCGGTTAAATCAGCCCCAGCATTTT	TRBJ1-5	-	TRBV18	-
CASSRQVGSGNTIYF	TGTGCCAGCAGTAGACAGGTCGGCTCTGGAAACACCATATATTTT	TRBJ1-3	-	TRBV2	-
CASSSTGPSEQFF	TGTGCCAGCAGTTCGACAGGGCCGTCCGAGCAGTTCTTC	TRBJ2-1	-	TRBV6-6	TRBD1
CASSPWQGTEAFF	TGTGCCAGCTCACCATGGCAGGGCACTGAAGCTTTCTTT	TRBJ1-1	once	TRBV18	-
CASNSWGAGNTIYF	TGTGCCAGCAACTCGTGGGGGGCTGGAAACACCATATATTTT	TRBJ1-3	-	TRBV5-6	-
CASSEQSTDTQYF	TGTGCCAGCAGTGAGCAGAGCACAGATACGCAGTATTTT	TRBJ2-3	-	TRBV2	-
CASSLVPPGELFF	TGTGCCAGCAGCCTCGTCCCTCCCGGGGAGCTGTTTTTT	TRBJ2-2	-	TRBV3-1/TRBV3-2	-
CASSMSSVGNTIYF	TGTGCCAGTAGTATGTCTTCAGTTGGAAACACCATATATTTT	TRBJ1-3	-	TRBV19	-
CASSLQQGSGYEQYF	TGCGCCAGCAGCTTACAGCAGGGGAGCGGCTACGAGCAGTACTTC	TRBJ2-7	once	TRBV5-1	-
CASSLIASGRTNEQFF	TGTGCCAGCAGCTTGATAGCTAGCGGGCGTACGAATGAGCAGTTCTTC	TRBJ2-1	-	TRBV13	TRBD2
CATSDPWSPSGTDTQYF	TGTGCCACCAGTGATCCCTGGTCCCCCTCGGGGACAGATACGCAGTATTTT	TRBJ2-3	-	TRBV24-1	-
CASSLGSGAETQYF	TGTGCCAGCAGCTTAGGATCAGGGGCAGAGACCCAGTACTTC	TRBJ2-5	-	TRBV7-9	-
CASSQVSGQSDTQYF	TGTGCCAGCAGCCAAGTTTCGGGACAGTCAGATACGCAGTATTTT	TRBJ2-3	-	TRBV4-2	TRBD1
CASSSGQNYEQYF	TGTGCCAGCAGTTCGGGACAGAACTACGAGCAGTACTTC	TRBJ2-7	-	TRBV28	TRBD1
CSVSRVSRETQYF	TGCAGCGTTTCGCGGGTGTCCAGGGAGACCCAGTACTTC	TRBJ2-5	-	TRBV29-1	-
CASAGLAGNTDTQYF	TGCGCCAGCGCCGGACTAGCGGGGAACACAGATACGCAGTATTTT	TRBJ2-3	-	TRBV5-1	TRBD2
CASSFPGSRNTGELFF	TGTGCCAGCAGTTTCCCGGGAAGCCGGAACACCGGGGAGCTGTTTTTT	TRBJ2-2	-	TRBV28	-
CASSSTFTGTVNTEAFF	TGTGCCAGCAGTTCAACCTTCACCGGGACAGTGAACACTGAAGCTTTCTTT	TRBJ1-1	once	TRBV27	TRBD1
CATESGGAGAGANVLTF	TGTGCCACCGAATCAGGGGGCGCAGGTGCTGGGGCCAACGTCCTGACTTTC	TRBJ2-6	-	TRBV28	TRBD1
CASSSLAGGAVGYTF	TGTGCCAGCAGTTCCCTAGCTGGGGGGGCGGTAGGCTACACCTTC	TRBJ1-2	-	TRBV6-6	-
CAWSGRRSYTGELFF	TGTGCCTGGAGTGGAAGGAGGTCCTACACCGGGGAGCTGTTTTTT	TRBJ2-2	-	TRBV30	-
CASSPPAAGGWSDTQYF	TGTGCCAGCTCACCCCCCGCCGCAGGGGGGTGGTCAGATACGCAGTATTTT	TRBJ2-3	-	TRBV18	-
CASSSTTVNTEAFF	TGTGCCAGCAGTTCGACAACGGTGAACACTGAAGCTTTCTTT	TRBJ1-1	few	TRBV6-5	-
CASSLQGEETQYF	TGTGCCAGCAGTTTACAGGGGGAAGAGACCCAGTACTTC	TRBJ2-5	-	TRBV27	TRBD1
CASSLPGSTDTQYF	TGTGCCAGCAGTCTTCCGGGGTCCACAGATACGCAGTATTTT	TRBJ2-3	-	TRBV6-5	-
CASSRGAEGGDTQYF	TGTGCCAGCAGCCGAGGGGCGGAGGGGGGGGATACGCAGTATTTT	TRBJ2-3	-	TRBV7-8	-
CASSFLAGGRTGELFF	TGTGCCAGCAGTTTCTTAGCGGGGGGGCGAACCGGGGAGCTGTTTTTT	TRBJ2-2	-	TRBV27	TRBD2
CASSQDLAGSYNEQFF	TGCGCCAGCAGCCAAGATCTTGCGGGGAGCTACAATGAGCAGTTCTTC	TRBJ2-1	-	TRBV4-3	-